Ten or more counts support the clone carrying this T cell receptor beta chain. Its specificity is not known. A single record per CDR3 protein comes from TCRdb applying MiXCR to the reads. The sample has about 310,000 distinct CDR3 sequences, around a sixth seen once. These data belong to a study of T cell repertoires in cytomegalovirus infection. Study details: It can be stated that public TCR beta signatures indicated CMV infection as well as a matching HLA type.

Germline lookup yields CDR1 MDHEN and CDR2 SYDVKM. V was trimmed by 6 bases and J by 4 bases, leaving 19 bases between them. This CDR3 has 16 residues. Study-level points and caveats: Summed frequency of shared TCR beta families picked out CMV carriers who also had the relevant HLA.

The TCR comes from a human donor in good health (CMV status not recorded). Some clones in this sample may be carry-over from other donors' samples. The source material was PBMCs. This chain connects TRBV28 to TRBJ1-3; D might be TRBD1 (6 bases). As DNA, the CDR3 is TGTGCCAGCAGCCTGATCCAGGGGACGCTGGGAAACACCATATATTTT. Its protein is CASSLIQGTLGNTIYF.